The T cell receptor (beta chain) described here comes from a study of CD8 T cells in ankylosing spondylitis. Regarding the study as a whole: What appeared characteristic of ankylosing spondylitis blood was a TCR beta motif of 7 or 8 highly homologous variants.

Quantitative 5'-RACE was performed with molecular barcodes, and it yielded the TCR beta libraries. TCRdb recomputed calls from the 5' RACE reads with MiXCR, one row per CDR3 protein. The table has approximately 220,000 distinct CDR3 sequences, approximately 16% seen once. This clonotype has a handful of counts. Its antigen is still unknown. The germline V gene encodes CDR1 SGHRS and CDR2 YFSETQ. Trimming cost V 3 bases and J 0 bases; bases outside gene matches: 10. The CDR3 extends over 20 amino acids. Input material: blood, either unsorted or a sorted T cell fraction (not recorded which). The clonotype was recovered from a male donor with ankylosing spondylitis. V gene TRBV5-1 combines with J gene TRBJ2-1, with 15 nucleotides matching TRBD2. The CDR3 DNA reads as TGCGCCAGCAGCTGGGAGGGACTAGCGGGGGGACCAAGCTCCTACAATGAGCAGTTCTTC. It encodes CASSWEGLAGGPSSYNEQFF.